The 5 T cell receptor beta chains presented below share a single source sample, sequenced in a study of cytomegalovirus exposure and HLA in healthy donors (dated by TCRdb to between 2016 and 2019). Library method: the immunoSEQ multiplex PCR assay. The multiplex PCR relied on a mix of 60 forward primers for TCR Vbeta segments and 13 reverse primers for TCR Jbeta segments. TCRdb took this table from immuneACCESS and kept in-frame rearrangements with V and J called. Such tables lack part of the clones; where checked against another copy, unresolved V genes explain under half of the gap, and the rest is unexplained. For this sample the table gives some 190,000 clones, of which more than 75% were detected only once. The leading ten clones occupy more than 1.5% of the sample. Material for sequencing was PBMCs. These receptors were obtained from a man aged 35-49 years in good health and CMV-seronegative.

Written as DNA, the CDR3 is TGTGCCAGCAGCCCCGGTGGTAACTATGGCTACACCTTC. The encoded protein is CASSPGGNYGYTF. The chain has TRBV28 and TRBJ1-2; D unclear. Deletions cut 6 bases from V and 1 base from J, with 9 bases between. Germline CDR1 and CDR2: MDHEN and SYDVKM. This CDR3 region has 13 residues.

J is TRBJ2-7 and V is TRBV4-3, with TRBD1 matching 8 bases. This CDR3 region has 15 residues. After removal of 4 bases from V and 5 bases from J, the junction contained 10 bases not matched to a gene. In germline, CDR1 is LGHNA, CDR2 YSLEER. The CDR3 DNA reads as TGCGCCAGCAGCCCGAGACAGGGGAGGCGAGACGAGCAGTACTTC. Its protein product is CASSPRQGRRDEQYF.

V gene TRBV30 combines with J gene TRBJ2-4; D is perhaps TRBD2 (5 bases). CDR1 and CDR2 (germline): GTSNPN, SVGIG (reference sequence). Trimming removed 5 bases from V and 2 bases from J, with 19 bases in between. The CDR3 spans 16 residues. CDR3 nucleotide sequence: TGTGCCTGGCCTAGGTCTAGGAGGACCTCCAAAAACATTCAGTACTTC. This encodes CAWPRSRRTSKNIQYF.

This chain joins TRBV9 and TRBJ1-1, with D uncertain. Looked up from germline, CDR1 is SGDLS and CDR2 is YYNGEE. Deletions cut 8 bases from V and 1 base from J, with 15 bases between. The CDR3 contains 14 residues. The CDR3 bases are TGTGCCAGTAGCCACGGGTCGGGGAACACTGAAGCTTTCTTT. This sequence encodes CASSHGSGNTEAFF.

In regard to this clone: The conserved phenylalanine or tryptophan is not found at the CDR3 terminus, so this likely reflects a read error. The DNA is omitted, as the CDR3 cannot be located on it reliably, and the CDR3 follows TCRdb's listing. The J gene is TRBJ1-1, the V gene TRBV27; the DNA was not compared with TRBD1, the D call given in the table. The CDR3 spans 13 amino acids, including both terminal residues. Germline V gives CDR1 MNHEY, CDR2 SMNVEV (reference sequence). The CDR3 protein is CASSLLSRGKQGV.